These 30 T cell receptor beta chains share one sample of origin, sequenced in a study of T cells after yellow fever vaccination. TCRdb re-called the 5' RACE reads with MiXCR, one entry per CDR3 protein. The data show over 110,000 distinct CDR3 sequences, with approximately 7.7% seen just once and 0.73% held by the top ten. The sequenced sample was CD4+ T cells sorted from PBMCs, obtained 5 days after the yellow fever booster vaccination. These receptors all stem from a man between 25 and 39 years old who received the YFV17D yellow fever vaccine.

This clonotype has a count of ten or more. The chain recombines TRBV5-5 with TRBJ2-1, with D possibly being TRBD2 (6 bases). The V gene's germline CDR1 is SGHKS and CDR2 YYEKEE (reference sequence). V lost 6 bases and J lost 0, with 19 bases in between. The CDR3 consists of 17 residues. CDR3 loop: CASKFGTGGDSYNEQFF. The CDR3 bases are TGTGCCAGCAAATTCGGGACTGGCGGAGACTCCTACAATGAGCAGTTCTTC.

This clonotype has ten or more counts. This rearrangement joins TRBV5-1 to TRBJ2-5, with 7 bases fitting TRBD1. The CDR3 covers 15 residues. Germline assignment: CDR1 SGHRS and CDR2 YFSETQ. J gave up 5 bases and V 2 bases, and 9 bases lay outside the gene matches. CDR3 sequence: CASSFSGTASETQYF. In nucleotides, the CDR3 is TGCGCCAGCAGCTTTTCCGGGACAGCCAGCGAGACCCAGTACTTC.

This clonotype was found many times. The V and J genes are TRBV11-2 and TRBJ2-1; D possibly corresponds to TRBD2 (6 bases). This CDR3 has 16 residues. From germline, CDR1 is SGHAT and CDR2 FQNNGV. Trimming left V 6 bases short and J 6 bases short, with 21 bases between. CDR3 coding DNA: TGTGCCAGCAGACGCATAATAGCGGCCCGGTTCAATGAGCAGTTCTTC. Its protein is CASRRIIAARFNEQFF.

The chain combines TRBV23-1 with TRBJ2-3, with D possibly matching TRBD2 (6 bases). TRBV23-1 is flagged as an ORF with uncertain function. The CDR3 spans 18 residues. V lost 4 bases and J 9 bases, leaving 29 bases between the germline ends. CDR3 bases: TGCGCCAGCAGTCGACGATGTATCGGGAGACTCAGAAGGGGAACGCAGTATTTT. Its protein is CASSRRCIGRLRRGTQYF.

This clonotype came up many times. This chain uses TRBV18 with TRBJ2-5; a possible D gene is TRBD1 (6 bases). V was cut by 8 bases and J by 0 bases, with 13 bases left in between. This CDR3 is built from 14 residues. In germline, CDR1 is KGHSH, CDR2 LQKENI. The CDR3 is CASRLTGYQETQYF. In nucleotides, the CDR3 is TGTGCCAGCCGATTAACAGGGTACCAAGAGACCCAGTACTTC.

This clonotype was counted only a few times. The chain recombines TRBV2 with TRBJ2-7; no clear D gene. Germline CDR1 and CDR2: SNHLY and FYNNEI. There are 12 residues in the CDR3. Trimming removed 6 bases at V and 3 bases at J, with 9 bases between. The CDR3 here is CASSVDDYEQYF. In DNA form, the CDR3 reads TGTGCCAGCAGCGTAGACGACTACGAGCAGTACTTC.

At least ten counts were recorded for this clonotype. The V gene is TRBV29-1, the J gene TRBJ2-5; 7 nucleotides line up with TRBD2. V lost 7 bases and J lost 2; bases outside the gene matches: 1. The CDR3 extends over 11 amino acids. The germline CDR1 and CDR2 sequences are SQVTM and ANQGSEA. CDR3 region: CSGAGQETQYF. Written as DNA, the CDR3 is TGCAGCGGAGCGGGACAAGAGACCCAGTACTTC.

This clonotype showed up many times. V is TRBV9 and J is TRBJ2-2, with D possibly matching TRBD1 (6 bases). This CDR3 has 13 amino acids. Germline loops: CDR1 SGDLS, CDR2 YYNGEE. Trimming cost V 7 bases and J 5 bases, with 12 bases left between them. CDR3 nucleotide sequence: TGTGCCAGCTACAGGGATCAAACCGGGGAGCTGTTTTTT. Protein: CASYRDQTGELFF.

This clonotype has a count of ten or more. The junction differs from germline at one of its ends, possibly a read error. The V gene is TRBV5-1, the J gene TRBJ2-1; D remains ambiguous. The CDR3 extends over 12 amino acids. The germline CDR1 and CDR2 sequences are SGHRS and YFSETQ. CDR3 DNA sequence: TGCGCCAGCAGCTTGATAGTGGTCAAAACCCACTTC. This translates into CASSLIVVKTHF. The full variable domain, in which reference TRBV5-1 and TRBJ2-1 provide the parts outside the CDR3, is KAGVTQTPRYLIKTRGQQVTLSCSPISGHRSVSWYQQTPGQGLQFLFEYFSETQRNKGNFPGRFSGRQFSNSRSEMNVSTLELGDSALYLCASSLIVVKTHFGPGTRLTVL.

This clonotype was detected ten times or more. J is TRBJ2-2 and V is TRBV7-7, with 9 bases matching TRBD1. The V gene's germline CDR1 is SSHAT and CDR2 FNYEAQ (reference sequence). This CDR3 has 18 amino acids. The V gene end was trimmed by 2 bases and the J gene end by 4 bases; junction bases not matched to a gene: 11. In nucleotides, the CDR3 is TGTGCCAGCAGCTTATTCCCGGGACAGGGTGGTGTCACCGGGGAGCTGTTTTTT. This sequence encodes CASSLFPGQGGVTGELFF.

Ten or more counts support this clonotype. The genes are TRBV12-3 or TRBV12-4 and TRBJ1-2; D uncertain. This CDR3 contains 12 residues. Trimming shortened V by 7 bases and J by 8 bases, and 14 bases separated the two germline ends. For the CDR3, the DNA is TGTGCCAGCACTATAGGACGTGAAGGCTACACCTTC. Translating it yields CASTIGREGYTF.

This clonotype has more than one count but fewer than ten. The rearrangement links TRBV7-2 to TRBJ2-5; D ambiguous. This CDR3 contains 16 residues. The V and J ends lost 2 bases and 5 bases respectively, with 18 bases between them. Germline CDR1 SGHTA, CDR2 FQGNSA. Here the CDR3 reads CASSLSSTRRFETQYF. The CDR3 DNA reads as TGTGCCAGCAGCTTAAGCTCCACCCGGCGGTTTGAGACCCAGTACTTC.

This clonotype has a count of ten or more. The chain recombines TRBV5-6 with TRBJ2-1, with 8 bases aligning to TRBD2. Germline CDR1 is SGHDT and CDR2 is YYEEEE. The CDR3 has 16 residues. J gave up 2 bases and V 4 bases, and 8 bases lay outside the gene matches. The chain's CDR3 is CASSPSGRGAYNEQFF. The CDR3 DNA reads TGTGCCAGCAGCCCGAGCGGGAGAGGTGCCTACAATGAGCAGTTCTTC.

On this clonotype: This could be a read error, since a much larger clone is one nucleotide away. The chain joins TRBV7-3 to TRBJ2-3; TRBD2 might be the D (7 bases). V gave up 1 base and J gave up 6 bases, with 17 bases separating them. Germline CDR1 SGHTA, CDR2 FQGTGA. This CDR3 contains 16 residues. The CDR3, as DNA: TGTGCCAGCAGCTTAAGAGGGGGGGTGGTCTCCGATACGCAGTATTTT. It specifies CASSLRGGVVSDTQYF.

This clonotype was observed many times. V gene TRBV7-2 combines with J gene TRBJ2-7; 7 bases fit TRBD1. The V and J ends lost 7 bases and 4 bases, in that order; junction bases with no gene match: 7. CDR1 and CDR2 from the germline V gene are SGHTA and FQGNSA. This CDR3 is built from 13 residues. CDR3 sequence (DNA): TGTGCCAGCAACCTGGACAGGAGGTACGAGCAGTACTTC. This translates into CASNLDRRYEQYF.

This clonotype was detected ten times or more. V usage is TRBV7-2 and J usage is TRBJ2-1, with D perhaps TRBD1 or TRBD2 (5 bases each). Germline CDR1 reads SGHTA; CDR2 reads FQGNSA. Trimming shortened V by 4 bases and J by 9 bases, and 19 bases separated the two germline ends. The CDR3 has 15 residues. Here the CDR3 reads CASSSAGYQGGEQFF. CDR3 coding DNA: TGTGCCAGCAGCTCCGCAGGGTACCAAGGAGGTGAGCAGTTCTTC.

The rearrangement links TRBV19 to TRBJ2-1; D might be TRBD1 (5 bases). The CDR3 is made up of 18 amino acids. Germline CDR1 is LNHDA and CDR2 is SQIVND (reference sequence). The ends were cut back, 3 bases at V and 0 bases at J, with 18 bases in the middle. CDR3 amino acids: CASSMRWGDLSSYNEQFF. CDR3 in DNA: TGTGCCAGTAGTATGAGGTGGGGCGACTTGAGCTCCTACAATGAGCAGTTCTTC.

Many counts were recorded for this clonotype. The CDR3 sequence: CASSLLFPGLAGVGPLADTQYF. The CDR3 DNA is TGTGCCAGCAGCCTACTATTTCCGGGACTAGCGGGAGTCGGACCTTTGGCAGATACGCAGTATTTT. V is TRBV4-2 and J is TRBJ2-3, with 14 bases that match TRBD2. The V gene's germline CDR1 is LGHNA and CDR2 YNFKEQ. The J segment lost 4 bases and the V segment lost 4 bases, leaving 22 bases of the junction unmatched. The CDR3 extends over 22 amino acids.

This clonotype has at least ten counts. This chain connects TRBV3-1 to TRBJ1-1; TRBD1 might be the D (6 bases). The germline V gene has CDR1 LGHDT and CDR2 YNNKEL (reference sequence). This CDR3 has 14 residues. V shed 1 base and J shed 3 bases, with 9 bases lying between them. CDR3 bases: TGTGCCAGCAGCCAAGTGGAGGGGGACACTGAAGCTTTCTTT. Translating it yields CASSQVEGDTEAFF. Based on the CDR3 plus reference TRBV3-1 and TRBJ1-1, the full variable domain is DTAVSQTPKYLVTQMGNDKSIKCEQNLGHDTMYWYKQDSKKFLKIMFSYNNKELIINETVPNRFSPKSPDKAHLNLHINSLELGDSAVYFCASSQVEGDTEAFFGQGTRLTVV.

This clonotype was observed at least ten times. The chain recombines TRBV11-3 with TRBJ2-5; 7 nucleotides line up with TRBD1. Germline assignment: CDR1 SGHNT and CDR2 YENEEA. V shed 1 base and J 2 bases; nucleotides not matched to a gene: 4. This CDR3 has 15 residues. Written as DNA, the CDR3 is TGTGCCAGCAGCTTAGGGGGACAGATACAAGAGACCCAGTACTTC. Translating it yields CASSLGGQIQETQYF.

This clonotype came up many times. The gene calls are TRBV4-2 and TRBJ2-2, with D possibly being TRBD2 (5 bases). The CDR3 runs 16 residues. Trimming took off 7 bases at V and 2 bases at J, with 17 bases between the two ends. Germline V lookup: CDR1 LGHNA, CDR2 YNFKEQ. The CDR3 here is CASNLASPLNTGELFF. CDR3 bases: TGTGCCAGCAACCTAGCCAGCCCCCTTAACACCGGGGAGCTGTTTTTT.

This clonotype was counted many times. This chain joins TRBV5-1 and TRBJ2-5; the match to TRBD2 covers 9 bases. With V trimmed by 3 bases and J by 5 bases, 8 bases remained unmatched. The CDR3 is 15 residues long. Germline CDR1 is SGHRS and CDR2 is YFSETQ. The CDR3 reads CASSSVAGVGETQYF. CDR3 coding DNA: TGCGCCAGCAGCTCAGTAGCGGGAGTCGGGGAGACCCAGTACTTC.

This clonotype has a count of ten or more. This rearrangement joins TRBV20-1 to TRBJ2-5; D gene ambiguous. V lost 3 bases, J lost 3 bases, and 11 bases lay in between. This CDR3 is built from 13 residues. CDR1 and CDR2 (germline): DFQATT, SNEGSKA (reference sequence). The CDR3 loop is CSASGHGKETQYF. Here the CDR3 DNA reads TGCAGTGCTAGTGGGCACGGCAAAGAGACCCAGTACTTC.

This clonotype appeared many times. The DNA for the CDR3 is TGCAGTGCTGGCAGGACCTCGGGCGCTGAAGCTTTCTTT. It encodes CSAGRTSGAEAFF. The chain couples TRBV20-1 to TRBJ1-1; D not resolved. This CDR3 is built from 13 residues. Per the germline V gene, CDR1 is DFQATT and CDR2 is SNEGSKA (reference sequence). With 5 bases removed from V and 6 bases from J, the gap between germline ends came to 16 bases.

The chain employs TRBV20-1 and TRBJ2-2, with 7 bases identical to TRBD1. The CDR3 sequence is 15 residues long. Trimming at V came to 2 bases and at J to 1 base, leaving 4 bases not matched to a gene. Germline V gene lookup returns CDR1 DFQATT and CDR2 SNEGSKA (reference sequence). CDR3 sequence: CSARPRDRNTGELFF. The CDR3 coding sequence is TGCAGTGCTAGACCCCGGGACAGGAACACCGGGGAGCTGTTTTTT.

This clonotype showed up just a few times. The gene calls are TRBV28 and TRBJ2-5, with D possibly being TRBD2 (5 bases). CDR1 MDHEN and CDR2 SYDVKM come from the germline V gene. Between the trimmed V and J ends, which lost 1 base and 5 bases, there was a span of 11 bases. This CDR3 spans 14 amino acids. The CDR3 reads CASSLLSRRETQYF. CDR3 sequence (DNA): TGTGCCAGCAGTTTATTGTCCAGGAGGGAGACCCAGTACTTC. Looking up the rest from reference TRBV28 and TRBJ2-5 gives the full variable domain: DVKVTQSSRYLVKRTGEKVFLECVQDMDHENMFWYRQDPGLGLRLIYFSYDVKMKEKGDIPEGYSVSREKKERFSLILESASTNQTSMYLCASSLLSRRETQYFGPGTRLLVL.

V usage is TRBV11-2 and J usage is TRBJ2-7, with D tentatively TRBD2 (6 bases). Trimming took 3 bases from V and 6 from J, leaving 12 bases between them. This CDR3 has 13 amino acids. CDR1 SGHAT and CDR2 FQNNGV come from the germline V gene. CDR3 DNA sequence: TGTGCCAGCAGCTTGGGGACTGAGGGCGAGCAGTACTTC. It codes for CASSLGTEGEQYF.

At least ten counts were recorded for this clonotype. CDR3 amino acids: CSARGRDNTEAFF. Here the CDR3 DNA reads TGCAGTGCTAGAGGCAGGGATAACACTGAAGCTTTCTTT. The chain carries TRBV20-1 and TRBJ1-1; possibly TRBD1 for D (5 bases). Germline V gene sequence: CDR1 DFQATT, CDR2 SNEGSKA (reference sequence). V lost 1 base and J lost 2, with 8 bases in between. The CDR3 is 13 amino acids.

This clonotype was detected many times. The chain uses TRBV29-1 and TRBJ1-3, with no clear D. CDR3 length: 14 residues. Looked up from germline, CDR1 is SQVTM and CDR2 is ANQGSEA. V was trimmed by 2 bases and J by 0 bases, leaving 8 bases between them. The CDR3 reads CSVELGSSGNTIYF. The CDR3 nucleotides read TGCAGCGTTGAATTGGGCAGCTCTGGAAACACCATATATTTT.

This clonotype was detected ten times or more. The rearrangement links TRBV12-3 or TRBV12-4 to TRBJ2-7; possibly TRBD2 for D (6 bases). Deletions cut 2 bases from V and 3 bases from J, with 8 bases between. CDR3 size: 13 residues. The CDR3 nucleotides read TGTGCCAGCAGTTTATCGGGGGTCTACGAGCAGTACTTC. Its protein product is CASSLSGVYEQYF.